A single sample gave rise to the 27 T cell receptor beta chains below, sequenced in a study of T cell repertoires in cytomegalovirus infection. TCRdb called the reads again in MiXCR, with one record for every CDR3 protein. The sample shows fewer than 550,000 distinct CDR3 sequences, approximately 15% of them seen only once. Input material: CD8+ T cells from PBMCs. The receptors were gathered from a human donor in good health (CMV status not recorded). Some clones in this sample may be carry-over from other donors' samples.

The chain couples TRBV2 to TRBJ2-1; 8 positions match TRBD2. CDR1 is SNHLY, CDR2 FYNNEI, per germline. The CDR3 length is 13 residues. The CDR3 nucleotides read TGTTCCGGGAGGGGGGAGAGCCTCAATGAGCAGTTCTTC. It yields the protein CSGRGESLNEQFF.

This clonotype came up a few times. The chain joins TRBV6-6 to TRBJ1-5; unclear D gene. The CDR3 runs 14 residues. The V end was cut by 6 bases, the J end by 3 bases, with 12 bases between. Germline V gene lookup returns CDR1 MNHNY and CDR2 SVGAGI (reference sequence). The DNA of the CDR3 is TGTGCCAGCAGCCCCTCTCAGGACAATCAGCCCCAGCATTTT. Translated, it gives CASSPSQDNQPQHF.

As concerns this clonotype: A much larger clone differs from this one at a single base, so this may be a read error. The chain uses TRBV7-3 and TRBJ2-2; D possibly uses TRBD1 or TRBD2 (7 bases each). This CDR3 is 14 amino acids long. The germline V gene has CDR1 SGHTA and CDR2 FQGTGA. The CDR3 region has the DNA TGTGCCAGCAGCTTCCAGGGGGGGGCCGGGGTGCTGTTTTTT. This gives the protein CASSFQGGAGVLFF.

J is TRBJ1-2 and V is TRBV27; TRBD1 agrees at 7 bases. The junction had 13 bases not matched to a gene; V was cut back by 5 bases and J by 4 bases. CDR3 length: 16 residues. Germline V gives CDR1 MNHEY, CDR2 SMNVEV (reference sequence). The CDR3 spells CASSRSLGDSLYGYTF. The CDR3 nucleotides are TGTGCCAGCAGTCGCTCCCTGGGGGACAGCCTCTATGGCTACACCTTC.

For the CDR3, the DNA is TGCGCCAGCAGTGGGGGACAGGCTAACGAGCAGTACTTC. Translation gives CASSGGQANEQYF. The chain joins TRBV10-2 to TRBJ2-7; 8 bases fit TRBD1. CDR1 WSHSY and CDR2 SAAADI come from the germline V gene. V shed 4 bases and J 5 bases; nucleotides not matched to a gene: 4. The CDR3 spans 13 residues.

The V gene is TRBV20-1, the J gene TRBJ1-2; possibly TRBD1 for D (5 bases). CDR3 length equals 14 residues. The germline V gene has CDR1 DFQATT and CDR2 SNEGSKA (reference sequence). With 6 bases removed from V and 6 bases from J, the gap between germline ends came to 20 bases. CDR3 coding DNA: TGCAGTGCCAAACCCCGCAGGGTTGGCGATGGCTACACCTTC. This gives the protein CSAKPRRVGDGYTF.

This clonotype was recorded at least ten times. The chain joins TRBV7-9 to TRBJ2-7; no definite D call. Germline V gene lookup returns CDR1 SEHNR and CDR2 FQNEAQ (reference sequence). Trimming pared 2 bases from V and 0 bases from J, leaving 8 bases between. The CDR3 sequence is 14 residues long. The CDR3 DNA reads as TGTGCCAGCAGCTTAATGGACCACTCCTACGAGCAGTACTTC. Encoded protein: CASSLMDHSYEQYF.

This clonotype was recorded a few times. This sequence joins TRBV27 and TRBJ2-5; 13 nucleotides align to TRBD2. Per the germline V gene, CDR1 is MNHEY and CDR2 is SMNVEV (reference sequence). The CDR3 has 15 residues. V was clipped by 6 bases and J by 0 bases; unmatched bases: 1. The CDR3 DNA reads as TGTGCCAGCAGGGGACTAGCGGGGAACCAAGAGACCCAGTACTTC. Amino acid sequence: CASRGLAGNQETQYF.

Only a few counts were recorded for this clonotype. The genes are TRBV7-2 and TRBJ1-2; D is uncertain. The germline CDR1 and CDR2 sequences are SGHTA and FQGNSA. The CDR3 runs 13 residues. The germline V and J ends were trimmed by 7 bases and 0 bases, with 9 bases remaining between them. The CDR3 here is CASTEDPNYGYTF. The CDR3 bases are TGTGCCAGCACCGAGGATCCTAACTATGGCTACACCTTC.

As regards this clonotype: One base away lies a much larger clone, so this may be a sequencing read error. The chain uses TRBV28 and TRBJ2-7; tentative D call: TRBD2 (6 bases). The germline CDR1 and CDR2 sequences are MDHEN and SYDVKM. The CDR3 is 16 residues long. V gave up 4 bases and J gave up 3 bases, with 19 bases separating them. CDR3 loop: CASSSPRAGRVYEQYF. In DNA form, the CDR3 reads TGTGCCAGCAGTTCTCCCAGGGCGGGAAGAGTCTACGAGCAGTACTTC. Looking up the rest from reference TRBV28 and TRBJ2-7 gives the full variable domain: DVKVTQSSRYLVKRTGEKVFLECVQDMDHENMFWYRQDPGLGLRLIYFSYDVKMKEKGDIPEGYSVSREKKERFSLILESASTNQTSMYLCASSSPRAGRVYEQYFGPGTRLTVT.

The V gene is TRBV30, the J gene TRBJ2-1, with TRBD2 as a possible D gene (6 bases). Germline loops: CDR1 GTSNPN, CDR2 SVGIG (reference sequence). This CDR3 contains 12 residues. V dropped 5 bases and J dropped 3 bases, with 8 bases sitting between them. In nucleotides, the CDR3 is TGTGCCTGGTCGGGGGTCTACAATGAGCAGTTCTTC. This encodes CAWSGVYNEQFF.

In this sample, this clonotype turned up many times. The rearrangement joins TRBV6-6 to TRBJ2-1; TRBD2 matches at 11 bases. Trimming at V came to 5 bases and at J to 3 bases, leaving 3 bases not matched to a gene. Looked up from germline, CDR1 is MNHNY and CDR2 is SVGAGI (reference sequence). CDR3 length: 15 residues. For the CDR3, the DNA is TGTGCCAGCAGTGGTAGCGGGAGGGTCTACAATGAGCAGTTCTTC. Translation: CASSGSGRVYNEQFF.

This clonotype was observed at least ten times. J is TRBJ2-3 and V is TRBV7-3; the D is unclear. Germline-derived CDR1 and CDR2 are SGHTA and FQGTGA. The CDR3 has 13 residues. The V end was cut by 2 bases, the J end by 4 bases, with 7 bases between. CDR3 nucleotide sequence: TGTGCCAGCAGCTTAGACGTTTCAGATACGCAGTATTTT. This encodes CASSLDVSDTQYF.

There are many counts of this clonotype. CDR3 protein: CASSPRGPDTQYF. CDR3 DNA sequence: TGTGCCAGCAGCCCGAGGGGCCCAGATACGCAGTATTTT. The chain has TRBV7-6 and TRBJ2-3; D possibly uses TRBD1 or TRBD2 (5 bases each). V was shortened by 5 bases and J by 4 bases, with 10 bases between the two germline ends. This CDR3 is 13 amino acids long. Germline V CDR1 and CDR2: SGHVS, FNYEAQ.

The chain combines TRBV4-2 with TRBJ1-1; D unresolved. V lost 8 bases, J lost 1 base, and 5 bases lay in between. This CDR3 has 11 residues. Germline loops: CDR1 LGHNA, CDR2 YNFKEQ. CDR3 nucleotides: TGTGCCAGCGTGGGGAACACTGAAGCTTTCTTT. This sequence encodes CASVGNTEAFF.

This clonotype has at least ten counts. In nucleotides, the CDR3 is TGTGCCAGCAGCCCGAGGAGCGGGACGAACACCGGGGAGCTGTTTTTT. This translates into CASSPRSGTNTGELFF. This chain joins TRBV7-9 and TRBJ2-2; 7 positions agree with TRBD2. V shed 5 bases and J 0 bases; nucleotides not matched to a gene: 6. The CDR3 totals 16 residues. Germline CDR1 is SEHNR and CDR2 is FQNEAQ (reference sequence).

This clonotype was recorded once. Just one base apart from a much larger clone, this may be a read error. CDR3 protein: CASTRGVKEQYF. The CDR3 region has the DNA TGTGCCAGCACTCGGGGGGTAAAAGAGCAGTACTTC. The genes are TRBV28 and TRBJ2-7, with 7 bases aligning to TRBD2. The V and J ends lost 7 bases and 7 bases, in that order; junction bases with no gene match: 7. Germline V gene lookup returns CDR1 MDHEN and CDR2 SYDVKM. This CDR3 is built from 12 residues.

Only a few counts were recorded for this clonotype. This chain links TRBV19 with TRBJ1-4; D remains unclear. Germline CDR1 LNHDA, CDR2 SQIVND (reference sequence). This CDR3 has 14 amino acids. The V end lost 3 bases, the J end lost 0 bases, and 5 bases lay between the germline ends. In DNA, the CDR3 is TGTGCCAGTAGTATCACAGCAACTAATGAAAAACTGTTTTTT. This sequence encodes CASSITATNEKLFF.

This chain uses TRBV9 with TRBJ2-7; TRBD1 agrees at 9 bases. The trim removed 2 bases at V and 2 bases at J, leaving 5 bases unmatched. The CDR3 is 15 residues long. Germline CDR1 is SGDLS and CDR2 is YYNGEE. The CDR3 protein is CASSVGTGTTYEQYF. The CDR3 DNA reads as TGTGCCAGCAGCGTGGGGACAGGGACTACCTACGAGCAGTACTTC.

This clonotype showed up many times. The junction departs from the called germline gene at one end, perhaps through a read error. The genes are TRBV12-3 or TRBV12-4 and TRBJ2-7; D is uncertain. The length of the CDR3 is 11 residues. The CDR3 DNA reads as TGTGCCAGCCTTGTTGGTAGGAAATACCACTTC. Protein product: CASLVGRKYHF.

About this clonotype itself: One end of the junction varies from germline; a read error may be responsible. This rearrangement joins TRBV7-3 to TRBJ2-3, with 9 positions matching TRBD2. The germline CDR1 and CDR2 sequences are SGHTA and FQGTGA. This CDR3 contains 15 residues. The DNA of the CDR3 is TGTGCCAGAAGCTTAACAGCGGGGGGAACAGATACGCAGTATTTT. Translation gives CARSLTAGGTDTQYF.

There are many counts of this clonotype. The V gene is TRBV12-3 or TRBV12-4, the J gene TRBJ1-1, with D uncertain. The CDR3 is 14 residues long. V lost 7 bases and J 3 bases, leaving 15 bases between the germline ends. The CDR3 is CASTPTRADTEAFF. In nucleotides, the CDR3 is TGTGCCAGCACCCCGACACGGGCGGACACTGAAGCTTTCTTT.

The V and J genes are TRBV20-1 and TRBJ2-3; 10 positions agree with TRBD1. CDR1 DFQATT and CDR2 SNEGSKA come from the germline V gene (reference sequence). The V segment lost 7 bases and the J segment 5 bases; nucleotides outside the gene matches: 12. The CDR3 extends over 15 amino acids. The DNA of the CDR3 is TGCAGTGTCTTCCCCCGGGACAGGGGAGTAGATACGCAGTATTTT. Protein: CSVFPRDRGVDTQYF.

Ten or more counts support this clonotype. The chain joins TRBV7-9 to TRBJ2-7, with D possibly being TRBD1 or TRBD2 (5 bases each). CDR1 is SEHNR, CDR2 FQNEAQ, per germline (reference sequence). CDR3 length: 13 amino acids. The V and J ends lost 5 bases and 3 bases respectively, with 11 bases between them. CDR3 in amino acids: CASSLGDDYEQYF. CDR3 in DNA: TGTGCCAGCAGCCTTGGGGACGACTACGAGCAGTACTTC.

The rearrangement uses TRBV3-1 and TRBJ1-1; unclear D gene. The CDR3 runs 15 residues. The V gene lost 1 base and the J gene lost 5 bases, with 14 bases spanning the gap. From germline, CDR1 is LGHDT and CDR2 YNNKEL (reference sequence). CDR3 protein: CASSQAPAGRTEAFF. The CDR3 region has the DNA TGTGCCAGCAGCCAAGCTCCTGCGGGGAGGACTGAAGCTTTCTTT. The full variable domain, in which reference TRBV3-1 and TRBJ1-1 provide the parts outside the CDR3, is DTAVSQTPKYLVTQMGNDKSIKCEQNLGHDTMYWYKQDSKKFLKIMFSYNNKELIINETVPNRFSPKSPDKAHLNLHINSLELGDSAVYFCASSQAPAGRTEAFFGQGTRLTVV.

The chain employs TRBV27 and TRBJ2-2; TRBD2 agrees at 8 bases. The CDR3 covers 17 residues. CDR1 MNHEY and CDR2 SMNVEV come from the germline V gene (reference sequence). V lost 6 bases, J lost 7 bases, and 16 bases stayed unmatched. Here the CDR3 DNA reads TGTGCCAGCAGCCCACGCGGGGGGCCACGGGAGGTCGGGGAGCTGTTTTTT. Translation: CASSPRGGPREVGELFF.

The V call is TRBV7-9, the J call TRBJ2-3; D may correspond to TRBD1 or TRBD2 (5 bases each). The CDR3 runs 15 residues. The germline CDR1 and CDR2 sequences are SEHNR and FQNEAQ (reference sequence). With 8 bases removed from V and 2 bases from J, the gap between germline ends came to 17 bases. CDR3 bases: TGTGCCAGCGGGTCGTCGGGGCGAACCACAGATACGCAGTATTTT. This encodes CASGSSGRTTDTQYF.